The 8 T cell receptor beta chains presented below share a single source sample, sequenced in a study of monozygotic twins with inflammatory bowel disease. TCRdb reprocessed the 5' RACE reads and keeps a single row for each CDR3 protein, giving no DNA. The table lists approximately 300,000 distinct CDR3 sequences. The specimen was blood. These receptors were collected from a human donor with ulcerative colitis or Crohn's disease, or a healthy co-twin of an affected twin (not recorded which).

The V gene is TRBV6-1, the J gene TRBJ2-5; without DNA, the TCRdb call of TRBD2 cannot be checked. The CDR3 is 19 amino acids. Germline CDR1 reads MNHNS; CDR2 reads SASEGT. CDR3 region: CASGATPGLAGLLRETQYF.

The chain combines TRBV30 with TRBJ2-3; TCRdb's D gene call, TRBD1, goes unchecked for lack of DNA. This CDR3 has 12 residues. Germline CDR1 reads GTSNPN; CDR2 reads SVGIG (reference sequence). The CDR3 protein is CAWSRGADTQYF.

The CDR3 is CASSHQQGTYEQYF. V gene TRBV6-2 or TRBV6-3 combines with J gene TRBJ2-7; TCRdb designates TRBD1, a call that cannot be tested without DNA. The CDR3 is 14 residues long. CDR1 MNHEY and CDR2 SVGEGT come from the germline V gene.

The J gene is TRBJ1-1, the V gene TRBV6-5. The V gene's germline CDR1 is MNHEY and CDR2 SVGAGI. This CDR3 comprises 16 residues. CDR3 protein: CASSYFRQRLNTEAFF.

The chain has TRBV5-1 and TRBJ2-7; lacking DNA, the TRBD2 call made by TCRdb goes unchecked. CDR1 SGHRS and CDR2 YFSETQ come from the germline V gene. The CDR3 consists of 13 residues. CDR3 amino acids: CASREASAYEQYF.

This chain uses TRBV5-4 with TRBJ1-6. This CDR3 region has 16 residues. Germline CDR1 and CDR2: SGHNT and YYREEE (reference sequence). This CDR3 reads CASSLGQGVSNSPLHF.

The chain employs TRBV3-1 and TRBJ1-4; the D call from TCRdb, TRBD1, cannot be confirmed without DNA. CDR3 length: 13 residues. Germline V lookup: CDR1 LGHDT, CDR2 YNNKEL (reference sequence). CDR3 protein: CASSWTSNEKLFF.

V is TRBV20-1 and J is TRBJ1-3; there is no DNA to check the TCRdb D call of TRBD1. CDR1 is DFQATT and CDR2 is SNEGSKA in the germline V gene (reference sequence). The length of the CDR3 is 14 residues. CDR3 sequence reads: CSASGGFSGNTIYF.